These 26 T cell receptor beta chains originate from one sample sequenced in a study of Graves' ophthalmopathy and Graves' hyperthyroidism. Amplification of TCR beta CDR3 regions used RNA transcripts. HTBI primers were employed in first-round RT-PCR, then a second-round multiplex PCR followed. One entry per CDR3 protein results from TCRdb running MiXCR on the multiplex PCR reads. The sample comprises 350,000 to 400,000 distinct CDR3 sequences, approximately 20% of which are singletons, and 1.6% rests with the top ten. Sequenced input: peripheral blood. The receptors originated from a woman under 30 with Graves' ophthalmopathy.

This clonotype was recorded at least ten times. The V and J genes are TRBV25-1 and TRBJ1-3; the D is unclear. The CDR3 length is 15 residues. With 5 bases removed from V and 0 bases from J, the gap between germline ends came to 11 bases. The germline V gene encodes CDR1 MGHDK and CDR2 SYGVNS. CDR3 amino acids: CASSLPGSSGNTIYF. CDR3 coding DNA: TGTGCCAGCAGTCTCCCTGGGAGCTCTGGAAACACCATATATTTT.

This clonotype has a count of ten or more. CDR3 sequence (DNA): TGTGCCAGCACCTCCACAACCAGACTAGCGGGGGGTATTTTAGAGACCCAGTACTTC. Amino acid sequence: CASTSTTRLAGGILETQYF. The genes are TRBV6-4 and TRBJ2-5; 13 nucleotides match TRBD2. CDR1 is MRHNA and CDR2 is SNTAGT in the germline V gene. V was clipped by 7 bases and J by 4 bases; unmatched bases: 18. The CDR3 is 19 residues long.

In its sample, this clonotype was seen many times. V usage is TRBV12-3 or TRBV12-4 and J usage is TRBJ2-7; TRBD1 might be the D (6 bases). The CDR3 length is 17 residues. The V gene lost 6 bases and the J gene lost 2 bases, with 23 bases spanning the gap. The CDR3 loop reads CASSLTTNREKTYEQYF. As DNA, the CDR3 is TGTGCCAGCAGCCTCACCACCAACAGGGAGAAGACCTACGAGCAGTACTTC.

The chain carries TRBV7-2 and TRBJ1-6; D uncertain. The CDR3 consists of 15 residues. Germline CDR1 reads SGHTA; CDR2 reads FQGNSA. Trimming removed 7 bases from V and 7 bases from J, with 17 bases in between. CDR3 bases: TGTGCCAGCATCGCCCGGGTGGCCGGAAATTCACCCCTCCACTTT. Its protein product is CASIARVAGNSPLHF.

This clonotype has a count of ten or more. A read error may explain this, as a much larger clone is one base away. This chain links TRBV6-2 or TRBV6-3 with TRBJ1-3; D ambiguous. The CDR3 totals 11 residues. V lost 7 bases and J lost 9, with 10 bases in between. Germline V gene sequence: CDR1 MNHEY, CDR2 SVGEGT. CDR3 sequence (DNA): TGTGCCAGCACCGATGGTACCACCATATATTTT. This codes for CASTDGTTIYF.

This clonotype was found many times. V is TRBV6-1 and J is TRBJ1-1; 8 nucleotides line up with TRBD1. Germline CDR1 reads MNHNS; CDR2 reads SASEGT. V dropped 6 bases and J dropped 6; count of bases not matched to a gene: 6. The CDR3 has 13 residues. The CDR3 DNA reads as TGTGCCAGCAGCGGTACAGGGGGGGCTGAAGCTTTCTTT. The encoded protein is CASSGTGGAEAFF.

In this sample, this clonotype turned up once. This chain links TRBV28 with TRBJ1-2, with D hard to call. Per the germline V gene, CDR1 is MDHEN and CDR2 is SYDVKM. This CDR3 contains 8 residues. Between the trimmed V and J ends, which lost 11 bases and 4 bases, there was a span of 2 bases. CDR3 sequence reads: CARYGYTF. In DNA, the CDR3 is TGTGCCCGCTATGGCTACACCTTC.

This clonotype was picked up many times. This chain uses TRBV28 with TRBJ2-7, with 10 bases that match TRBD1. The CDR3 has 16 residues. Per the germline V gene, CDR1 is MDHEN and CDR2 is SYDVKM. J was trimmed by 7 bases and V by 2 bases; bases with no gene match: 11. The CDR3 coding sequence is TGTGCCAGCAGTTTAGAAGGGACAGGGGCGTCAAGGGAGCAGTACTTC. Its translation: CASSLEGTGASREQYF.

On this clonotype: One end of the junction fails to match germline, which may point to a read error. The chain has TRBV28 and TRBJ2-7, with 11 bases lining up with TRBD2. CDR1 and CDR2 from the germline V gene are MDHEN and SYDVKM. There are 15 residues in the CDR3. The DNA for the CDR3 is TGTGCCAGCAGTTTAGGGACTAGCGGCCCCGACGAGCAGTCCTTC. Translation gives CASSLGTSGPDEQSF.

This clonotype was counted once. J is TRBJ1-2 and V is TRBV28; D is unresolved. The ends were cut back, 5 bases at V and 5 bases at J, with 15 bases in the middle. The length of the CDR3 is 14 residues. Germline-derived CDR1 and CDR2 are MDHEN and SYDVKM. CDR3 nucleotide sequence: TGTGCCAGCAGTCTTAGTCGTGGTTGGTATGGCTACACCTTC. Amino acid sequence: CASSLSRGWYGYTF.

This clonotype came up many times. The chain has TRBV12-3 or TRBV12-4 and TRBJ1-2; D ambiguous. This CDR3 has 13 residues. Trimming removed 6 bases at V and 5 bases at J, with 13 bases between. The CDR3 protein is CASRPKSGYGYTF. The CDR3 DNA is TGTGCCAGCAGACCGAAAAGTGGTTATGGCTACACCTTC.

CDR3 loop: CASSLTAGALDQPQHF. CDR3 DNA sequence: TGTGCCAGCAGCTTAACGGCAGGGGCCCTCGATCAGCCCCAGCATTTT. The chain joins TRBV7-2 to TRBJ1-5, with D possibly being TRBD1 (6 bases). The CDR3 is made up of 16 amino acids. The V end was cut by 2 bases, the J end by 5 bases, with 16 bases between. The V gene's germline CDR1 is SGHTA and CDR2 FQGNSA.

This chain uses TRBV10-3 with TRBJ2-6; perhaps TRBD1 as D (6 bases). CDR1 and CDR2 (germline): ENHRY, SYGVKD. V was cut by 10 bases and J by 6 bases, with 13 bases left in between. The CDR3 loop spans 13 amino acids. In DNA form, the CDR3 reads TGTGCCACCCTCCGGGACATGGCCAACGTCCTGACTTTC. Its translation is CATLRDMANVLTF.

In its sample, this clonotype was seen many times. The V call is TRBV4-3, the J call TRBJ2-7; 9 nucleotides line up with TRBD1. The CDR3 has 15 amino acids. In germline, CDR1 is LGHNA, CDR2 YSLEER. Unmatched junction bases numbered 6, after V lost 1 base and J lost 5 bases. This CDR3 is CASSQGGDRVHEQYF. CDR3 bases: TGCGCCAGCAGCCAAGGGGGGGACAGGGTCCACGAGCAGTACTTC.

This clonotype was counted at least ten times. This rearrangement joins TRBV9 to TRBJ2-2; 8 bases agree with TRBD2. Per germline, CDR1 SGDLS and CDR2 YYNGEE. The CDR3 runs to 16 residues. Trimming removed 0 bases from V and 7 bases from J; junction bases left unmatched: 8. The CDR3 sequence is CASSVGAGALLGELFF. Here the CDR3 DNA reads TGTGCCAGCAGCGTAGGAGCGGGAGCCCTCCTCGGGGAGCTGTTTTTT.

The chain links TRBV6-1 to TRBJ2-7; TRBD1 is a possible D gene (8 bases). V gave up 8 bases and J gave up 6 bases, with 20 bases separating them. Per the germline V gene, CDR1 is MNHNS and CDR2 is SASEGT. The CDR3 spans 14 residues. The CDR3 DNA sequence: TGTGCCAGCGGGGCGGGGGACAGGCGATCCGAGCAGTACTTC. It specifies CASGAGDRRSEQYF.

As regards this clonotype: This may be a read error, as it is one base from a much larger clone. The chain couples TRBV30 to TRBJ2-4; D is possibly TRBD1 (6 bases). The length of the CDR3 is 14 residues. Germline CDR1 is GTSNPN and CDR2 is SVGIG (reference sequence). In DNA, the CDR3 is TGTGCCTGGAGTTCGACAGGTACCAAAAACATTCGGTACTTC. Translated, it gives CAWSSTGTKNIRYF.

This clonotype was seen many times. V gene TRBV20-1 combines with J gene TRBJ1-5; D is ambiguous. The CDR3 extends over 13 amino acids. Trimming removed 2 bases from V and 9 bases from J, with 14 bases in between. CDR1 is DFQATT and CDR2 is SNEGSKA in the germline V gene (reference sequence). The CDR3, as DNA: TGCAGTGCTAGACCCTCCGAGGTTTCGCCCCAGCATTTT. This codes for CSARPSEVSPQHF.

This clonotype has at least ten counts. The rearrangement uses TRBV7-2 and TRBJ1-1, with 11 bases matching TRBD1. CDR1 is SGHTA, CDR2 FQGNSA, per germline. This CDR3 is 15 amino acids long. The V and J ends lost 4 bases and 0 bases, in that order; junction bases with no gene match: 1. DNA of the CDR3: TGTGCCAGCAGCTGGGACAGGGGGATGAACACTGAAGCTTTCTTT. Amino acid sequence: CASSWDRGMNTEAFF.

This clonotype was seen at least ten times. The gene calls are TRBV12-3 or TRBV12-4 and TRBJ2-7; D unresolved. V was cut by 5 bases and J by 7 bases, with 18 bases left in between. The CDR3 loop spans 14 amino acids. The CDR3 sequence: CASSVRALRLEQYF. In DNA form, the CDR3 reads TGTGCCAGCAGTGTCCGGGCCCTCCGTCTTGAGCAGTACTTC.

CDR3 sequence: CATQGGGRTTEAFF. The CDR3 DNA sequence: TGTGCCACCCAGGGGGGCGGACGGACCACTGAAGCTTTCTTT. The chain is built from TRBV19 and TRBJ1-1; 7 bases agree with TRBD1. V gave up 10 bases and J gave up 4 bases; unmatched junction bases: 12. Germline CDR1 LNHDA, CDR2 SQIVND (reference sequence). CDR3 length: 14 amino acids.

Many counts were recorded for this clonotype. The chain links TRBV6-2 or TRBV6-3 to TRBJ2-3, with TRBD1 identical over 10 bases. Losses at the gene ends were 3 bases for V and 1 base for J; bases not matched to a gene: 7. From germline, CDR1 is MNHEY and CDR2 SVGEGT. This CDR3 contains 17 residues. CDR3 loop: CASSYVTGGPRTDTQYF. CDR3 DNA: TGTGCCAGCAGTTATGTGACAGGGGGCCCCCGCACAGATACGCAGTATTTT.

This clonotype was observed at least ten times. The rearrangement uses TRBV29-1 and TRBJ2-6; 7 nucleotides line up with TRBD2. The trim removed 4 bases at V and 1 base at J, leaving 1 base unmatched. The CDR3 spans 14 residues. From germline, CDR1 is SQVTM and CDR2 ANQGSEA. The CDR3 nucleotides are TGCAGCGTTGGGGGGGGTTCTGGGGCCAACGTCCTGACTTTC. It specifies CSVGGGSGANVLTF.

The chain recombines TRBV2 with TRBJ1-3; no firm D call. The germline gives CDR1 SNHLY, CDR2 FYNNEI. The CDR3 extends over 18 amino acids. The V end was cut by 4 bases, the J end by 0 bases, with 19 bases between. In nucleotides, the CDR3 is TGTGCCAGCAGTGGGGTCAGCCTTGGGGTTACCTCTGGAAACACCATATATTTT. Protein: CASSGVSLGVTSGNTIYF.

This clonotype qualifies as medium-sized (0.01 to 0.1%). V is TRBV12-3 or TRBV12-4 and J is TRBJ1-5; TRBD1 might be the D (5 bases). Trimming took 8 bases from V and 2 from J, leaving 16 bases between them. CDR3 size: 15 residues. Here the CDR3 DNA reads TGTGCCAGCGGTGCCGGGACCGTTCGCAATCAGCCCCAGCATTTT. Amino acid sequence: CASGAGTVRNQPQHF.

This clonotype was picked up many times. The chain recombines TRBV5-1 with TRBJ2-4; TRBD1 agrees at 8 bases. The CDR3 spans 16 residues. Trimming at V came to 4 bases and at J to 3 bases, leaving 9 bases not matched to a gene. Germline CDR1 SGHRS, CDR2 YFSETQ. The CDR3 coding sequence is TGCGCCAGCAGCGAAGCTCAGGGGGCAGTCAAAAACATTCAGTACTTC. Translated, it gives CASSEAQGAVKNIQYF.